This T cell receptor beta chain was sequenced in a study of blood T cell repertoires in COVID-19 (dated by TCRdb to about 2020). For the wider study: The collaborator samples originated in the United States, Italy and Spain and spanned the acute and convalescent phases of COVID-19. HLA class I and class II types, where available, came from metadata supplied by the sample provider rather than from assay-based typing. The prospective study material was composed of cDNA or gDNA derived from T cells, B-cell-depleted T cells, or PBMCs. Nearly every sample came with metadata listing a de-identified subject ID, COVID-19 status, age in years and sex. The repertoires were released in a freely available public database meant as a resource for research on the immune response to SARS-CoV-2. Deeply sampled blood TCRbeta repertoires from subjects exposed to, actively infected with, or recovered from COVID-19 were included in the dataset. The samples were drawn from two sources: the first 160 participants of the ongoing ImmuneRACE study, and 1,000 to 1,500 subjects contributed by 6 global collaborators.

TCRbeta CDR3 regions were amplified from genomic DNA using the immunoSEQ Assay, a bias-controlled multiplex PCR. Per the original workflow: The number of nucleated cells in each sample was estimated by amplification of reference gene primers within the assay. To quantify the absolute abundance of each unique TCRbeta CDR3 rearrangement, sequence reads were collapsed and filtered. For each sample, productive Simpson clonality was calculated as the square root of Simpson's diversity index across productive rearrangements. Here the immuneACCESS table is served through TCRdb, limited to in-frame sequences with V and J called. Missing clones are a known gap in these copies; in checked studies unresolved V genes cover under half, and the rest lacks a known reason. That table supplies the V and J calls and clone size; D and trimming were determined from the DNA. The sample data list approximately 280,000 clones, and approximately 88% of these were observed just once. Together, the top ten hold less than 10% of the sample.

The research as a whole found: How much clinical and demographic metadata was included differed by source and by participant, and the metadata was provided uncurated.

V is reduced by 0 bases and J by 2 bases, leaving a spacing of 13 bases between them. Inclusive of the bounding cysteine and phenylalanine, the CDR3 is 16 residues long. Only CDR3 DNA remains: 48 bases, in frame from the first base. From the germline V gene (reference sequence), CDR1 is SGHNT and CDR2 is YYREEE. About this clone: It lacks a known antigen. One base away there is no much larger clone; base qualities are not given.

Each collaborating institution followed its own protocols to collect whole blood in K2EDTA tubes. For TCRbeta analysis, collaborator samples were shipped as frozen whole blood, as isolated PBMCs, or as DNA extracted from either sample type. Material for sequencing was peripheral blood. The chain was built from TRBV5-4 and TRBJ2-3; the D gene is perhaps TRBD1, on 6 matching bases. The receptor's source is a man between 18 and 29 years old with active or convalescent COVID-19. The encoded CDR3 is CASSLAGGAYTDTQYF. Read as DNA, the sequence is TGTGCCAGCAGCTTGGCTGGGGGCGCCTACACAGATACGCAGTATTTT.